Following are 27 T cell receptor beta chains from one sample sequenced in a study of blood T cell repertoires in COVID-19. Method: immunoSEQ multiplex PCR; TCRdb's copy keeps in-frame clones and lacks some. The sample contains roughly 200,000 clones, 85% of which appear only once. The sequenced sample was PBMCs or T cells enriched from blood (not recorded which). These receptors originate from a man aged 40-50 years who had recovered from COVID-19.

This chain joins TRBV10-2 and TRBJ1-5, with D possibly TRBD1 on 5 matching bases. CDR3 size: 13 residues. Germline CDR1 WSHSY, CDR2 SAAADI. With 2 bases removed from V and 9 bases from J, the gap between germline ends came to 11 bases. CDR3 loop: CASSEPGLMPQHF. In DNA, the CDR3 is TGCGCCAGCAGTGAGCCGGGACTGATGCCCCAGCATTTT.

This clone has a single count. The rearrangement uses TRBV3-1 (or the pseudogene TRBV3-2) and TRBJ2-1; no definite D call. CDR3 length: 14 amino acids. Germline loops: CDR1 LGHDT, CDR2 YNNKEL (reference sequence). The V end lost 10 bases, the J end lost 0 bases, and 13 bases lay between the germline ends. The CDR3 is CATSSWSSYNEQFF. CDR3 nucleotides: TGTGCCACCTCATCTTGGAGCTCCTACAATGAGCAGTTCTTC.

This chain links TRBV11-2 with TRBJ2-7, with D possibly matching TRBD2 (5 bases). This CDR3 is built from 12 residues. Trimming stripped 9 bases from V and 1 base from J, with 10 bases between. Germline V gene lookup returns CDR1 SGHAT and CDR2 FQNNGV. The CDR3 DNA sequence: TGTGCCAGTGGAGGACTTTCCTACGAGCAGTACTTC. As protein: CASGGLSYEQYF.

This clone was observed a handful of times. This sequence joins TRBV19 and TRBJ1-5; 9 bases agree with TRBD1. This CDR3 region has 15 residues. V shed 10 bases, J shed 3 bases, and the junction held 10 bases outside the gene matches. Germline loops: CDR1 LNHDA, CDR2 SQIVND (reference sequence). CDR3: CAIAPGQGFNQPQHF. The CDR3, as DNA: TGTGCCATAGCCCCGGGACAGGGCTTCAATCAGCCCCAGCATTTT.

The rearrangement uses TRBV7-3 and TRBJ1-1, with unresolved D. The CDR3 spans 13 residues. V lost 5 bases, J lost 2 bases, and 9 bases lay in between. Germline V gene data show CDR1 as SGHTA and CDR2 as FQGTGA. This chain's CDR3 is CASSRTRNTEAFF. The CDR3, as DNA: TGTGCCAGCAGCCGAACACGTAACACTGAAGCTTTCTTT.

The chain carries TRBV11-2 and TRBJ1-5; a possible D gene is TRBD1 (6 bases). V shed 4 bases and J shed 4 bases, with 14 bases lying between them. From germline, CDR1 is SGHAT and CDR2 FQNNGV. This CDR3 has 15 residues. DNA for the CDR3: TGTGCCAGCAGCTCCTTGACAGGCCCTAATCAGCCCCAGCATTTT. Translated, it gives CASSSLTGPNQPQHF.

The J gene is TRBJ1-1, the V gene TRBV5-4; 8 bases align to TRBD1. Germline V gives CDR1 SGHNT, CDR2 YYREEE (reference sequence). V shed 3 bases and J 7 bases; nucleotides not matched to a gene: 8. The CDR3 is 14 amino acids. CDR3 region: CASSYGTGGIEAFF. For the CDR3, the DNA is TGTGCCAGCAGCTATGGGACAGGCGGCATTGAAGCTTTCTTT.

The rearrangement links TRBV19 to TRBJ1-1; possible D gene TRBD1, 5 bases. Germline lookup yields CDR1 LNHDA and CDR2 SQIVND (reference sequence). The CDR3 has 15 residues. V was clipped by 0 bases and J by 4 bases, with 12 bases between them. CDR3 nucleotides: TGTGCCAGTAGTATAGATTGGGGGGAGGGCACTGAAGCTTTCTTT. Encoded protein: CASSIDWGEGTEAFF. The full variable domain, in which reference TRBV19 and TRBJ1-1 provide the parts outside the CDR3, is DGGITQSPKYLFRKEGQNVTLSCEQNLNHDAMYWYRQDPGQGLRLIYYSQIVNDFQKGDIAEGYSVSREKKESFPLTVTSAQKNPTAFYLCASSIDWGEGTEAFFGQGTRLTVV.

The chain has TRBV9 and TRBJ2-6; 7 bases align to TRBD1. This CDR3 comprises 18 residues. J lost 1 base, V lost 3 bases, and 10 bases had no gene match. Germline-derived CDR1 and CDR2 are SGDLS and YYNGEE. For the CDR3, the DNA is TGTGCCAGCAGCGCCCGACAGGGATCGAGGTCTGGGGCCAACGTCCTGACTTTC. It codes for CASSARQGSRSGANVLTF.

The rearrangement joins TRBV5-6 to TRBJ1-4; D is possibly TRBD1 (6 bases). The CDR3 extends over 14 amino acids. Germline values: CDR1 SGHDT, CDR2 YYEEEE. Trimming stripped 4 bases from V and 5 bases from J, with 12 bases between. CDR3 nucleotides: TGTGCCAGCAGCCATGGACAGACGAATGAAAAACTGTTTTTT. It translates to CASSHGQTNEKLFF.

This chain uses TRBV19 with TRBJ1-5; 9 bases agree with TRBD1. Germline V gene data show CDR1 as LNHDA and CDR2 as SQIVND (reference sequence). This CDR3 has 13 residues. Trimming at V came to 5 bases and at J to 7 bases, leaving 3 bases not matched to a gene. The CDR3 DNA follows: TGTGCCAGTAGTGGGACAGGGAGGCAGCCCCAGCATTTT. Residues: CASSGTGRQPQHF.

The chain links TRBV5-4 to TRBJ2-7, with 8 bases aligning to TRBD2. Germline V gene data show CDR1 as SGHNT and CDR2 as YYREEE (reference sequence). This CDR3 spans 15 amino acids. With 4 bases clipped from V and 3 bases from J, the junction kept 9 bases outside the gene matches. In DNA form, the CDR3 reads TGTGCCAGCAGCCTGGGAACTAGCGGAATCTACGAGCAGTACTTC. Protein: CASSLGTSGIYEQYF.

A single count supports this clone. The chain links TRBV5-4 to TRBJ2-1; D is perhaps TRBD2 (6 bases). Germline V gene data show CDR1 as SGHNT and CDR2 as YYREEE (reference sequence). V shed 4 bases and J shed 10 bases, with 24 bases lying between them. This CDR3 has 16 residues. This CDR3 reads CASSLGEALRPQEQFF. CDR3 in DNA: TGTGCCAGCAGCCTGGGGGAGGCCCTACGACCACAGGAGCAGTTCTTC.

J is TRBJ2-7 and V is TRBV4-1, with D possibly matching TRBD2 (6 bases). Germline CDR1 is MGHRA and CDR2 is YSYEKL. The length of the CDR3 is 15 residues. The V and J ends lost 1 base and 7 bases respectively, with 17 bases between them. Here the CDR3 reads CASSQGWQGGREQYF. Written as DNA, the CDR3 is TGCGCCAGCAGCCAAGGTTGGCAGGGAGGAAGGGAGCAGTACTTC.

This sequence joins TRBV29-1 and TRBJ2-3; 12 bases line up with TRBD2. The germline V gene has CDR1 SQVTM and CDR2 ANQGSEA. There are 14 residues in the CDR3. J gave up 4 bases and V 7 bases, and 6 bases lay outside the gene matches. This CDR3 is CSARLAGVPDTQYF. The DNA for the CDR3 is TGCAGCGCCCGACTAGCGGGAGTACCAGATACGCAGTATTTT.

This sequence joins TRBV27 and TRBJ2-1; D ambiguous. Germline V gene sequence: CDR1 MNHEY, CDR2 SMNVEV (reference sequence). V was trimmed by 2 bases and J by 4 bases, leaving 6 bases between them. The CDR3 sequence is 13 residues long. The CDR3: CASSLGFYNEQFF. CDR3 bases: TGTGCCAGCAGTTTAGGCTTTTACAATGAGCAGTTCTTC.

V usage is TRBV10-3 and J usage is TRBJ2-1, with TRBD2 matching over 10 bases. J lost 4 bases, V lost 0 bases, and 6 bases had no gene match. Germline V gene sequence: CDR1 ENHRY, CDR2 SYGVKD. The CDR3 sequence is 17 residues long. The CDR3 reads CAISESGLAGAYNEQFF. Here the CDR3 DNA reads TGTGCCATCAGTGAGTCTGGGCTAGCGGGGGCATACAATGAGCAGTTCTTC.

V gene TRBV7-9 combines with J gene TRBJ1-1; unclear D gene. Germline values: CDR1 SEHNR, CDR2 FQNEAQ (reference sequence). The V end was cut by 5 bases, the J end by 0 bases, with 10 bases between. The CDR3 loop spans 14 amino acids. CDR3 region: CASSAGSMNTEAFF. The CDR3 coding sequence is TGTGCCAGCAGCGCGGGTAGCATGAACACTGAAGCTTTCTTT.

The CDR3 protein is CASSLRLTGGLEKLFF. The DNA for the CDR3 is TGTGCCAGCAGTTTACGGCTGACAGGGGGACTTGAAAAACTGTTTTTT. The rearrangement links TRBV28 to TRBJ1-4; TRBD1 matches 9 bases. This CDR3 is 16 amino acids long. Germline CDR1 reads MDHEN; CDR2 reads SYDVKM. V dropped 2 bases and J dropped 7; count of bases not matched to a gene: 8.

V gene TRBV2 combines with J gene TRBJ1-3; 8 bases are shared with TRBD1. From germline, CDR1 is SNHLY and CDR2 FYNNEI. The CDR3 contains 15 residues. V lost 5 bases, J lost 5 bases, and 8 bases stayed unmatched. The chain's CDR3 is CASSLGQGLRNTIYF. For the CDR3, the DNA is TGTGCCAGCAGTCTAGGACAGGGCCTTCGAAACACCATATATTTT.

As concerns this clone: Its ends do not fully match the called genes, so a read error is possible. The CDR3 DNA reads TGTGCCAGCGGAGCGTCCGGACAGGGGGATCAGCTCCAGCATTTT. It translates to CASGASGQGDQLQHF. The chain links TRBV28 to TRBJ1-5, with TRBD1 matching over 10 bases. Germline CDR1 reads MDHEN; CDR2 reads SYDVKM. The CDR3 consists of 15 residues.

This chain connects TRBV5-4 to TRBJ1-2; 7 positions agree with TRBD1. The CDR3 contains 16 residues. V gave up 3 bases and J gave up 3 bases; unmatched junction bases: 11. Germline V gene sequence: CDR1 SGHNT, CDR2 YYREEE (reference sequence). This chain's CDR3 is CASSSVTGVGDYGYTF. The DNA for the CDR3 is TGTGCCAGCAGCTCCGTAACAGGGGTGGGTGACTATGGCTACACCTTC.

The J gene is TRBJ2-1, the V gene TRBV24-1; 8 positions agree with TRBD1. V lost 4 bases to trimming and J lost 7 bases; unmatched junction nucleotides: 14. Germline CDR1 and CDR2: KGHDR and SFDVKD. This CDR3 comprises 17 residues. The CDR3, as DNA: TGTGCCACCAGTGACCCGACCGACAGGGGCCCTCCAAATGAGCAGTTCTTC. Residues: CATSDPTDRGPPNEQFF.

The CDR3 reads CSGYSGTGDEKLFF. The CDR3 nucleotides read TGCAGCGGGTACTCCGGGACAGGGGATGAAAAACTGTTTTTT. The gene calls are TRBV29-1 and TRBJ1-4; 10 bases match TRBD1. The CDR3 covers 14 residues. V dropped 7 bases and J dropped 6; count of bases not matched to a gene: 8. Germline V gene sequence: CDR1 SQVTM, CDR2 ANQGSEA.

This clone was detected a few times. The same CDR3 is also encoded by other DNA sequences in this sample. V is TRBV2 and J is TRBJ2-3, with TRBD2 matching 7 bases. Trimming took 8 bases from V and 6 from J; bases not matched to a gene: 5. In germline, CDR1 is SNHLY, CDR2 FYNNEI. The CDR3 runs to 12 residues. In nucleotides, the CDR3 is TGTGCCAGCTCGCCGGGAGGTGATACGCAGTATTTT. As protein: CASSPGGDTQYF. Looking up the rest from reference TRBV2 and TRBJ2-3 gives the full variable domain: EPEVTQTPSHQVTQMGQEVILRCVPISNHLYFYWYRQILGQKVEFLVSFYNNEISEKSEIFDDQFSVERPDGSNFTLKIRSTKLEDSAMYFCASSPGGDTQYFGPGTRLTVL.

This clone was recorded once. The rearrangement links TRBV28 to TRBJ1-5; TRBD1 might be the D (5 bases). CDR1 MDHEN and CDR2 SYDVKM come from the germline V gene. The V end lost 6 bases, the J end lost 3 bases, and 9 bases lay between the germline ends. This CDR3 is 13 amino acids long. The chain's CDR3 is CASSRQLNQPQHF. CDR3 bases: TGTGCCAGCAGCCGACAGCTCAATCAGCCCCAGCATTTT.

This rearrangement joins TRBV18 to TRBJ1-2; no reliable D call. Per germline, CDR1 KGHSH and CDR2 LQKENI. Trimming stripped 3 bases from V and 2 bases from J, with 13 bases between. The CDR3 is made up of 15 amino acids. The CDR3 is CASSPSHGSNYGYTF. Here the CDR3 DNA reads TGTGCCAGCTCACCTTCGCACGGGTCCAACTATGGCTACACCTTC.